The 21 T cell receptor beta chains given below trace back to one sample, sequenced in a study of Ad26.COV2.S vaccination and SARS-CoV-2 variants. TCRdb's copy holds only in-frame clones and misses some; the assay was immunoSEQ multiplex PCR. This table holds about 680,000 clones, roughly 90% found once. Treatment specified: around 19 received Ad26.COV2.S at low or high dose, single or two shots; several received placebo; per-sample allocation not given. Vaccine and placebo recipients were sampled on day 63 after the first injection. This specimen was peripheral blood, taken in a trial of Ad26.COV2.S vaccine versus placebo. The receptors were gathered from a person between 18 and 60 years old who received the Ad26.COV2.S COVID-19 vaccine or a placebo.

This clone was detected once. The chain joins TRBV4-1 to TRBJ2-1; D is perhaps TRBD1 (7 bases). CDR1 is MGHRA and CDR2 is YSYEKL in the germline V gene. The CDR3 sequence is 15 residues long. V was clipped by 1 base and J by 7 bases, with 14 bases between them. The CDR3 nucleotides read TGCGCCAGCAGCCAAGGCCAGGGGGGCCGGAATGAGCAGTTCTTC. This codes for CASSQGQGGRNEQFF.

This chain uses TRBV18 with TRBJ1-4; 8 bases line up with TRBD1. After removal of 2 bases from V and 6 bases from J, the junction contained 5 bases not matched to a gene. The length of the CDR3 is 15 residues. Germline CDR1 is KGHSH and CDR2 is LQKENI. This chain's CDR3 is CASSPFQDRDEKLFF. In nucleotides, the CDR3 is TGTGCCAGCTCACCATTCCAGGACAGGGATGAAAAACTGTTTTTT.

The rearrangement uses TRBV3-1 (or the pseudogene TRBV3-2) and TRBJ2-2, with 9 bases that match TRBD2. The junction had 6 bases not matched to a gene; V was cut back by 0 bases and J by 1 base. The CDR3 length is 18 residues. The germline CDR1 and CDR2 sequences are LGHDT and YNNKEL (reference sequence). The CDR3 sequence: CASSQDLGLAVNTGELFF. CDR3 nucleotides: TGTGCCAGCAGCCAAGATCTGGGACTAGCAGTGAACACCGGGGAGCTGTTTTTT.

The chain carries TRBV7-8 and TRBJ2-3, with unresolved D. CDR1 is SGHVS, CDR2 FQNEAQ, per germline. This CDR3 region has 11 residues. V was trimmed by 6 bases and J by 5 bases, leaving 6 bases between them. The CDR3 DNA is TGTGCCAGCAGTCAGTTAGATACGCAGTATTTT. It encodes CASSQLDTQYF.

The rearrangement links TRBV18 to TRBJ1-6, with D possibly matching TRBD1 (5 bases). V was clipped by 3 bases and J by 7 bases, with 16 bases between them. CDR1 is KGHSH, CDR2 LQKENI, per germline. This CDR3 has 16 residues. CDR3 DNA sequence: TGTGCCAGCTCACCTAGCTCAGGCGGGGCCAATTCACCCCTCCACTTT. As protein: CASSPSSGGANSPLHF.

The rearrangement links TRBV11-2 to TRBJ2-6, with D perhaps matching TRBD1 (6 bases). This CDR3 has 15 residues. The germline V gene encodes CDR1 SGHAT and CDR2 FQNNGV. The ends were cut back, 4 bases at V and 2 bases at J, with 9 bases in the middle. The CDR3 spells CASSWTAAGANVLTF. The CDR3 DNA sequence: TGTGCCAGCAGCTGGACAGCAGCTGGGGCCAACGTCCTGACTTTC.

The CDR3 loop reads CASSQQGGETQYF. Written as DNA, the CDR3 is TGTGCCAGCAGCCAACAGGGAGGGGAGACCCAGTACTTC. The chain recombines TRBV3-1 (or the pseudogene TRBV3-2) with TRBJ2-5, with TRBD2 matching 7 bases. CDR1 and CDR2 (germline): LGHDT, YNNKEL (reference sequence). The trim removed 2 bases at V and 5 bases at J, leaving 2 bases unmatched. The CDR3 is made up of 13 amino acids.

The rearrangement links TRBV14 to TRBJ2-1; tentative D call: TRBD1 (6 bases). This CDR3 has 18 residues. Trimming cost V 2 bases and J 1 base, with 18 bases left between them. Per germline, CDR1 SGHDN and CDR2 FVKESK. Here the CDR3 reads CASSQNQGPGTSYNEQFF. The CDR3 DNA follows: TGTGCCAGCAGCCAAAATCAGGGGCCCGGGACATCCTACAATGAGCAGTTCTTC.

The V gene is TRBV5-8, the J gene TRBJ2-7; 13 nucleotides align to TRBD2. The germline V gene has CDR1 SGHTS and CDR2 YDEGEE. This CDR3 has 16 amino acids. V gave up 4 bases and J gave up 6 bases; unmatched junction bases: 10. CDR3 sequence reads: CASSLTSGRAAAEQYF. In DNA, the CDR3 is TGTGCCAGCAGCCTAACTAGCGGGAGGGCCGCGGCCGAGCAGTACTTC.

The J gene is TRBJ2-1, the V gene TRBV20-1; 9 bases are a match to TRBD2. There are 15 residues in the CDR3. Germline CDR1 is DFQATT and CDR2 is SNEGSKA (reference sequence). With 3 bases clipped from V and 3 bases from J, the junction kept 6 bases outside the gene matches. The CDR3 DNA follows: TGCAGTGCTAGTTTGCGACTAGCGGACTACAATGAGCAGTTCTTC. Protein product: CSASLRLADYNEQFF.

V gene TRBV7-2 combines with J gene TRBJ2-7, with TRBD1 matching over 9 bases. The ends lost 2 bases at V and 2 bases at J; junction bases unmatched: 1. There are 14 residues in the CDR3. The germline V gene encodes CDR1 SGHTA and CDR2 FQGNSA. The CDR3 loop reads CASSLHRGPYEQYF. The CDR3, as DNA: TGTGCCAGCAGCTTACACAGGGGGCCCTACGAGCAGTACTTC.

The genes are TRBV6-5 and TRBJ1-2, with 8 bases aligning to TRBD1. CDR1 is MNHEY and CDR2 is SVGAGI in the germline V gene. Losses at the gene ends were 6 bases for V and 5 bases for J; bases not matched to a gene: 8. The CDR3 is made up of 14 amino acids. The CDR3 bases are TGTGCCAGCAGCTACGGGACAGGCACATATGGCTACACCTTC. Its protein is CASSYGTGTYGYTF.

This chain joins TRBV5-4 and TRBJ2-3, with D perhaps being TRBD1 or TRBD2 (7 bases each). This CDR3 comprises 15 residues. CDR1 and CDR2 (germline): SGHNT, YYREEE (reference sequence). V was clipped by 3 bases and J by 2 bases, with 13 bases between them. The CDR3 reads CASSWGGQITDTQYF. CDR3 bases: TGTGCCAGCAGCTGGGGGGGACAGATCACAGATACGCAGTATTTT.

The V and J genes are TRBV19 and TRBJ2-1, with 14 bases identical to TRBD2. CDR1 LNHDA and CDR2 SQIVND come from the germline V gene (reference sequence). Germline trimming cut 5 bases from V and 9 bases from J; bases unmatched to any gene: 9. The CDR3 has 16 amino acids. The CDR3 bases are TGTGCCAGTAGTCTATCCGGGACTAGCGGGAGCGTTGAGCAGTTCTTC. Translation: CASSLSGTSGSVEQFF.

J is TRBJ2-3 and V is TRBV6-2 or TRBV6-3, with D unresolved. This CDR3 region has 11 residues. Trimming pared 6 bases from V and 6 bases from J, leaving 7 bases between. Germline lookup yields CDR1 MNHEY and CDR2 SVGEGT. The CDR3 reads CASSRWDTQYF. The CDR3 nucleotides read TGTGCCAGCAGCCGATGGGATACGCAGTATTTT.

The CDR3: CASSYSGTGTLAYF. As DNA, the CDR3 is TGTGCCAGCAGTTATTCCGGGACAGGTACTTTAGCGTATTTT. The rearrangement links TRBV6-6 to TRBJ2-3; 8 nucleotides align to TRBD1. Germline CDR1 and CDR2: MNHNY and SVGAGI (reference sequence). Losses at the gene ends were 3 bases for V and 14 bases for J; bases not matched to a gene: 13. The CDR3 runs to 14 residues.

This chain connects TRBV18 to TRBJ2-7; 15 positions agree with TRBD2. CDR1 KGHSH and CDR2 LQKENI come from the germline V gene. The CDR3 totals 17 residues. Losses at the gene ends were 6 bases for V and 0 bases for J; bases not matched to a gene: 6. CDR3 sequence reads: CASSGLAGGPASYEQYF. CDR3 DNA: TGTGCCAGCTCCGGACTAGCGGGAGGGCCAGCCTCCTACGAGCAGTACTTC.

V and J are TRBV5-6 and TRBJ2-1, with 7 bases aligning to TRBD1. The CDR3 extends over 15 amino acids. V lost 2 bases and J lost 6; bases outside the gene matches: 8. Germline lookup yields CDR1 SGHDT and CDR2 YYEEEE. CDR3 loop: CASSFLDRYGNEQFF. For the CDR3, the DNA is TGTGCCAGCAGCTTCCTGGACAGGTATGGCAATGAGCAGTTCTTC.

This CDR3 is CASSDRTGGGETQYF. DNA for the CDR3: TGTGCCAGCAGTGACCGGACAGGGGGCGGTGAGACCCAGTACTTC. The chain recombines TRBV6-4 with TRBJ2-5, with TRBD1 identical over 11 bases. The V segment lost 2 bases and the J segment 5 bases; nucleotides outside the gene matches: 4. The length of the CDR3 is 15 residues. Germline values: CDR1 MRHNA, CDR2 SNTAGT.

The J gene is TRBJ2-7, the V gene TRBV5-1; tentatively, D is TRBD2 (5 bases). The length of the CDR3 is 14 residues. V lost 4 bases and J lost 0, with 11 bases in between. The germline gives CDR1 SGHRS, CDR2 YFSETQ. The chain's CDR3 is CASSPGGSSYEQYF. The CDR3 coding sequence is TGCGCCAGCAGCCCGGGTGGGAGCTCCTACGAGCAGTACTTC.

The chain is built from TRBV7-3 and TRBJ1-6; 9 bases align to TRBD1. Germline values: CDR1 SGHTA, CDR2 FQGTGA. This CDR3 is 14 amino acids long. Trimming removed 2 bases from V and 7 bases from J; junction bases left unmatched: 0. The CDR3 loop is CASSLGTGNSPLHF. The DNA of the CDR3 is TGTGCCAGCAGCTTAGGGACAGGGAATTCACCCCTCCACTTT.